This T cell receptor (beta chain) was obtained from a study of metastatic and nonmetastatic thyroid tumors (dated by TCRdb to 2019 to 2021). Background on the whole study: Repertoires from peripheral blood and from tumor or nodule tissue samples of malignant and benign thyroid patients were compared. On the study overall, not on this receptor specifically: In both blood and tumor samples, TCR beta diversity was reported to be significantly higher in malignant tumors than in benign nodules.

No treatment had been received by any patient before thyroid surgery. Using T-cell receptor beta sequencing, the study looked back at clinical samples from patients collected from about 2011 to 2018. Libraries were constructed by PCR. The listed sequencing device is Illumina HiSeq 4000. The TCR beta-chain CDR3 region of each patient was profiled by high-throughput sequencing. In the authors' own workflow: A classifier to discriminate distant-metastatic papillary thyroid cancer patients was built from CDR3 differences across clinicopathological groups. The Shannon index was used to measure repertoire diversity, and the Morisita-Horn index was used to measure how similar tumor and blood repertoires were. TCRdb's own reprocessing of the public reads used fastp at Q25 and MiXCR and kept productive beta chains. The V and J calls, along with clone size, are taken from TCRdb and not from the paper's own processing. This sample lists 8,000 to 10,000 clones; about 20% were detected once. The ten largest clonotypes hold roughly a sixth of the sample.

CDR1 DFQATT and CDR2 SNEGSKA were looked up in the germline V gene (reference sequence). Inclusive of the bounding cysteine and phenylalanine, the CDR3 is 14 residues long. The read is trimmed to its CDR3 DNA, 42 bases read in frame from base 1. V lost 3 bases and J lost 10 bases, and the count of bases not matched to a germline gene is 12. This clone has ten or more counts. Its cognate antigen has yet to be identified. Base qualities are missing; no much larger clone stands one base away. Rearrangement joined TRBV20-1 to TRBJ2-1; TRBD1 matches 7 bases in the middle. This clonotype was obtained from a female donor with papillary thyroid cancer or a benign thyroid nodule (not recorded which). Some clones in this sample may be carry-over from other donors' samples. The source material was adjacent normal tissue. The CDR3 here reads CSARRQGIVMEQFF. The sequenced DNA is TGCAGTGCTAGGAGACAGGGCATTGTAATGGAGCAGTTCTTC.